This T cell receptor beta chain was identified in a study of blood T cell repertoires in COVID-19. Per the study methods: It was from reference gene primer amplification that nucleated cell counts were estimated. Using immunoSEQ multiplex PCR, the repertoire was profiled, and TCRdb retains in-frame clones only, with some absent. The DNA gave D and trimming, while V, J and clone size come from that table. Here the sample spans over 200,000 clones, around 90% being singletons. The sequenced sample consisted of peripheral blood. This receptor was obtained from a man aged 25 to 40 with COVID-19, enrolled during active disease.

The CDR3 reads CASSLTDRGINYGYTF. The CDR3 coding sequence is TGTGCCAGCAGCTTAACAGACAGGGGTATTAACTATGGCTACACCTTC. This chain joins TRBV7-2 and TRBJ1-2, with 8 positions matching TRBD1. The CDR3 covers 16 residues. After removal of 2 bases from V and 1 base from J, the junction contained 6 bases not matched to a gene. Germline CDR1 reads SGHTA; CDR2 reads FQGNSA.